This TCR beta chain originates from a study of cytomegalovirus exposure and HLA in healthy donors. Findings and caveats of the study: In vitro work confirmed that a few CMV-associated chains recognize CMV antigens. According to the study, 160 or so TCR beta chains were cytomegalovirus-associated. A later analysis linked a missense variant in DCLRE1C to the trimming of TCR beta V and J genes. A later analysis by the authors found several of the most significant clusters apparently linked to common viral pathogens.

On this clone: Its antigen is still unknown.

The germline gives CDR1 MNHEY, CDR2 SMNVEV (reference sequence). J lost 4 bases, V lost 4 bases, and 7 bases had no gene match. This CDR3 has 17 residues. The PCR contained 60 Vbeta and 13 Jbeta primers. The protocol was immunoSEQ multiplex PCR, while the TCRdb copy is restricted to in-frame clones and leaves out a portion. The table lists around 170,000 clones, almost 85% of them singletons. This TCR was sampled from a woman between 45 and 65 years old in good health and CMV-seronegative. The sample comprised PBMCs. The chain links TRBV27 to TRBJ2-2, with 12 bases aligning to TRBD2. CDR3 protein: CASSSQRLAGATGELFF. CDR3 in DNA: TGTGCCAGCAGTTCCCAAAGACTAGCGGGAGCCACCGGGGAGCTGTTTTTT.